This TCR beta chain was documented in a study of blood T cell repertoires in COVID-19. Across the study: PBMCs, B-cell-depleted T cells, or T cells provided the cDNA or gDNA that made up the material.

There are 14 residues in the CDR3. Germline V gene lookup returns CDR1 LNHDA and CDR2 SQIVND (reference sequence). Trimming took 1 base from V and 2 from J, leaving 6 bases between them. Original handling: The authors estimated nucleated cell counts from reference gene primer amplification. Generated by immunoSEQ multiplex PCR, the TCRdb table keeps only in-frame clones and is missing some. Clone size and the V and J calls come from that table; the DNA yielded D and trimming. The sample carries under 300,000 clones, approximately 91% recorded once. This study enrolled people aged about 18 to 95 from about 26 US geographic areas.

The specimen sequenced was PBMCs or T cells enriched from blood (not recorded which). The V gene is TRBV19, the J gene TRBJ1-3, with D unclear. The sequence was obtained from a middle-aged woman with acute COVID-19. The DNA of the CDR3 is TGTGCCAGTAGTATAGGTGCGACTGGAAACACCATATATTTT. This gives the protein CASSIGATGNTIYF.